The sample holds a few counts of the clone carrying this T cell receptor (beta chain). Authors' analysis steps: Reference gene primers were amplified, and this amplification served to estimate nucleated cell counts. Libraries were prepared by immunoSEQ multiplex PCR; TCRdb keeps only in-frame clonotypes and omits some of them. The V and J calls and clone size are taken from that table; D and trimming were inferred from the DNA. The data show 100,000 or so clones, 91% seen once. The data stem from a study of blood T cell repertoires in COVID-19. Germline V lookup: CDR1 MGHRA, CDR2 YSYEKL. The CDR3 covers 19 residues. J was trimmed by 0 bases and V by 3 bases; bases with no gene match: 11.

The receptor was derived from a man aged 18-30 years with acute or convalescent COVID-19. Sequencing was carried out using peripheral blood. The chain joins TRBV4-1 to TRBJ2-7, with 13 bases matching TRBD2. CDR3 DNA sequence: TGCGCCAGCAGCCACGACCCCGGGACTAGCGGGGTCATCTCCTACGAGCAGTACTTC. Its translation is CASSHDPGTSGVISYEQYF.